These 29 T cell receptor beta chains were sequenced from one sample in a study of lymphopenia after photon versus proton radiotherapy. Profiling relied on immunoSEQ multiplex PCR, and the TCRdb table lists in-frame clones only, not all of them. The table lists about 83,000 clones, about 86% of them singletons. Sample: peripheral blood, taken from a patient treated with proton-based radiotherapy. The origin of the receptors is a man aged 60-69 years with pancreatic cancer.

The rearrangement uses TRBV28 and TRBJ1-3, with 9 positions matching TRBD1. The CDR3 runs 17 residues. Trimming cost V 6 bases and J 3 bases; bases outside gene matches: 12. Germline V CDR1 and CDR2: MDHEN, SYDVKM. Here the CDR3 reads CASSPLGQGEVGNTIYF. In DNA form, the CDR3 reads TGTGCCAGCAGCCCCTTGGGACAGGGAGAAGTTGGAAACACCATATATTTT.

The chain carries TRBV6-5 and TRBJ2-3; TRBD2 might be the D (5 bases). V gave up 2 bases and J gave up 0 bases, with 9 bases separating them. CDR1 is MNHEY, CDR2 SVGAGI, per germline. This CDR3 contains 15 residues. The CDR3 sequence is CASSYEGLSTDTQYF. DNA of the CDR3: TGTGCCAGCAGTTACGAGGGTCTGAGCACAGATACGCAGTATTTT.

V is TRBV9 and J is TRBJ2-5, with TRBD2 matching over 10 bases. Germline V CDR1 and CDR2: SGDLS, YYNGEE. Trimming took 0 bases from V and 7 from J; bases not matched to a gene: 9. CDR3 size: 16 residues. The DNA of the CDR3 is TGTGCCAGCAGCGTAGGCTCTAGCGGGAGTCAGGGGACCCAGTACTTC. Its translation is CASSVGSSGSQGTQYF.

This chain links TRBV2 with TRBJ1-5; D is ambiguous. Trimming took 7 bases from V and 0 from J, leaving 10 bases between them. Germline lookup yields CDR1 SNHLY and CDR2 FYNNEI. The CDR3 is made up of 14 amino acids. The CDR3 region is CASTENYSNQPQHF. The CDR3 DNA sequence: TGTGCCAGCACCGAGAATTATAGCAATCAGCCCCAGCATTTT.

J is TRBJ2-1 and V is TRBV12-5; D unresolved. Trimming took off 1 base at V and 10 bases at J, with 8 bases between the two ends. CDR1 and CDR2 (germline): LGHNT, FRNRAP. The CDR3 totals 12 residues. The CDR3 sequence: CASGLDVAEQFF. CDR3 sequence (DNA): TGTGCTAGTGGTTTGGATGTGGCGGAGCAGTTCTTC.

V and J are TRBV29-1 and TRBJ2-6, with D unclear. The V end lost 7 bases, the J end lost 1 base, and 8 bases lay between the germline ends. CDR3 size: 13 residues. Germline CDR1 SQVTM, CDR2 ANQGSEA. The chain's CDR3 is CSGMSSGANVLTF. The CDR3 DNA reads TGCAGCGGGATGAGTTCTGGGGCCAACGTCCTGACTTTC.

The CDR3 loop reads CASSLGAREQYF. CDR3 nucleotides: TGTGCCAGCAGCTTAGGGGCCAGGGAGCAGTACTTC. The chain carries TRBV7-2 and TRBJ2-7, with D uncertain. The CDR3 is 12 residues long. CDR1 is SGHTA, CDR2 FQGNSA, per germline. V was clipped by 1 base and J by 7 bases, with 8 bases between them.

In DNA form, the CDR3 reads TGTGCCTGGAGTGGAGGAACAAGGGAGGGAGTCTACGAGCAGTACTTC. Amino acids: CAWSGGTREGVYEQYF. V usage is TRBV30 and J usage is TRBJ2-7; 7 bases map to TRBD2. Germline CDR1 is GTSNPN and CDR2 is SVGIG (reference sequence). Trimming took 1 base from V and 3 from J; bases not matched to a gene: 12. The CDR3 has 16 amino acids.

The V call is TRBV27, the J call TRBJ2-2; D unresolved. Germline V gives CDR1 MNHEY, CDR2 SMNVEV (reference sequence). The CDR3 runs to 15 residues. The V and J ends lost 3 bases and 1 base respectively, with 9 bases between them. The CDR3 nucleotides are TGTGCCAGCAGTTTTCGACAATTGAACACCGGGGAGCTGTTTTTT. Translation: CASSFRQLNTGELFF.

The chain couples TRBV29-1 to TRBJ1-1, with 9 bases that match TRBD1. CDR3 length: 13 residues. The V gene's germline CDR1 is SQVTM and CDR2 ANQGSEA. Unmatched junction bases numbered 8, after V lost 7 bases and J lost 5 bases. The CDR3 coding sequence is TGCAGCGGGGGGGGACAGGGCAGAACTGAAGCTTTCTTT. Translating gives CSGGGQGRTEAFF.

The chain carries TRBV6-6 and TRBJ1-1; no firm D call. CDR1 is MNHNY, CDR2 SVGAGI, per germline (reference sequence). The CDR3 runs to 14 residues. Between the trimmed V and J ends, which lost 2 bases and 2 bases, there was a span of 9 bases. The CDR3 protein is CASSYRRGNTEAFF. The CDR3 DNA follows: TGTGCCAGCAGTTACCGACGGGGAAACACTGAAGCTTTCTTT.

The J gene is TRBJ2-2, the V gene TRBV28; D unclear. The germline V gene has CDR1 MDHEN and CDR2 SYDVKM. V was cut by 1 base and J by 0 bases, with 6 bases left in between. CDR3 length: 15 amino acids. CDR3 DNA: TGTGCCAGCAGTTTATACGCCTCGAACACCGGGGAGCTGTTTTTT. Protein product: CASSLYASNTGELFF.

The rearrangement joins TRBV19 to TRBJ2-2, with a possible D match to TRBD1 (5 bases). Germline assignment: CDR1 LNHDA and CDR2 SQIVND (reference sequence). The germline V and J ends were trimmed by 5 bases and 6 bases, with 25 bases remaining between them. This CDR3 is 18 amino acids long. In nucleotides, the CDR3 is TGTGCCAGTAGTCCGTACTCCGGGCCCTCGTTAGGGGCCGGGGAGCTGTTTTTT. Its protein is CASSPYSGPSLGAGELFF.

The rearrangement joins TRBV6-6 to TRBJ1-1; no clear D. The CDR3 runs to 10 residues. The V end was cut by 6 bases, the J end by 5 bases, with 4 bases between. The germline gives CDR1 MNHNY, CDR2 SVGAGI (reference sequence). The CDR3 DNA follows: TGTGCCAGCAGCAAGACTGAAGCTTTCTTT. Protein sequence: CASSKTEAFF.

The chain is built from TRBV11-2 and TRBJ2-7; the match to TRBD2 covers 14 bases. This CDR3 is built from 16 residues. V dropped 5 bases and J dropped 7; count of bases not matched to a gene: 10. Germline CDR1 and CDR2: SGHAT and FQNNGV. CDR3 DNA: TGTGCCAGCAGCCCTACTTCAGGGACTAGCGGGAGTGAGCAGTACTTC. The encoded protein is CASSPTSGTSGSEQYF.

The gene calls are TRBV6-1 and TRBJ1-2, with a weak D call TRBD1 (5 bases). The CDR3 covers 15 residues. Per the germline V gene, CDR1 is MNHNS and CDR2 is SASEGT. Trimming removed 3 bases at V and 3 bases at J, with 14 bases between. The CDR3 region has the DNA TGTGCCAGCAGTGATGGGTGGGGCCCTGACTATGGCTACACCTTC. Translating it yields CASSDGWGPDYGYTF.

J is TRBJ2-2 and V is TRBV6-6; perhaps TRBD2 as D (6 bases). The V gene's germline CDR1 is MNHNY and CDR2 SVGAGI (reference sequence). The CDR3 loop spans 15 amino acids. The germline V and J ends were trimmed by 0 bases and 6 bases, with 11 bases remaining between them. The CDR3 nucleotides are TGTGCCAGCAGTTACTCTATATCGGGGGCCGGGGAGCTGTTTTTT. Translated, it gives CASSYSISGAGELFF.

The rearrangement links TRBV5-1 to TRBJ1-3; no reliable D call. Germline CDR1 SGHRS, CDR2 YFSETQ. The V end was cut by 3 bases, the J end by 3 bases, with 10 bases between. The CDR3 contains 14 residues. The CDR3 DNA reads TGCGCCAGCAGCTACTTAGGGTTTGGAAACACCATATATTTT. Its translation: CASSYLGFGNTIYF. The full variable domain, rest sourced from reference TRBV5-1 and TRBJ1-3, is KAGVTQTPRYLIKTRGQQVTLSCSPISGHRSVSWYQQTPGQGLQFLFEYFSETQRNKGNFPGRFSGRQFSNSRSEMNVSTLELGDSALYLCASSYLGFGNTIYFGEGSWLTVV.

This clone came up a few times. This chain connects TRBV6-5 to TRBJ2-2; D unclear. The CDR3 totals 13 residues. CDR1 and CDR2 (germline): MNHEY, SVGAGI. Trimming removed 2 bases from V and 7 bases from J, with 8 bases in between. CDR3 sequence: CASSYGDDGELFF. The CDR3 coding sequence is TGTGCCAGCAGTTACGGGGATGACGGGGAGCTGTTTTTT.

The CDR3 bases are TGTGCCATCAGTGATATAGGGCTAGCAATCACAGATACGCAGTATTTT. Translated, it gives CAISDIGLAITDTQYF. V gene TRBV10-3 combines with J gene TRBJ2-3, with D perhaps TRBD2 (5 bases). The CDR3 runs 16 residues. Germline CDR1 is ENHRY and CDR2 is SYGVKD. Trimming pared 3 bases from V and 2 bases from J, leaving 15 bases between.

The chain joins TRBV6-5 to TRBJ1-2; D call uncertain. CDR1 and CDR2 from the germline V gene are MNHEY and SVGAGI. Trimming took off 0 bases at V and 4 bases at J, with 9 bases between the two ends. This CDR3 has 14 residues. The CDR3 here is CASSYSMGSYGYTF. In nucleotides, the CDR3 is TGTGCCAGCAGTTACTCAATGGGCAGCTATGGCTACACCTTC.

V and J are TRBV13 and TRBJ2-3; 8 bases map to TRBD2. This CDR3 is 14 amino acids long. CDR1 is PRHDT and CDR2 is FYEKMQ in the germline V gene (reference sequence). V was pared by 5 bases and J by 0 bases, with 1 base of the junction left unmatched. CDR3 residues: CASSRGGSTDTQYF. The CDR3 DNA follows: TGTGCCAGCAGCCGGGGGGGAAGCACAGATACGCAGTATTTT.

CDR3 coding DNA: TGTGCCAGCAGTGAAGATAGTATGAATGAGCAGTTCTTC. Encoded protein: CASSEDSMNEQFF. The chain uses TRBV6-1 and TRBJ2-1, with unresolved D. V was pared by 1 base and J by 7 bases, with 8 bases between. The length of the CDR3 is 13 residues. The germline V gene encodes CDR1 MNHNS and CDR2 SASEGT.

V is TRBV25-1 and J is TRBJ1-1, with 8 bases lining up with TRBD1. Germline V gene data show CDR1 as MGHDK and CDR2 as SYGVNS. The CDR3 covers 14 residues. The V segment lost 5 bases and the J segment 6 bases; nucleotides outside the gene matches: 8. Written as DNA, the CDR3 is TGTGCCAGCAGTAGGCCCGGACAGGGCCCTGAAGCTTTCTTT. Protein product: CASSRPGQGPEAFF.

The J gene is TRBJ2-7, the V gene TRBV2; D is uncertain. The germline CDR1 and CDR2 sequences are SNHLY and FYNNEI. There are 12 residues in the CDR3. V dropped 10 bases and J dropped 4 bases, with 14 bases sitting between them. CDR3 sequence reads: CANGDGAYEQYF. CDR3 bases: TGTGCCAATGGAGATGGAGCTTACGAGCAGTACTTC.

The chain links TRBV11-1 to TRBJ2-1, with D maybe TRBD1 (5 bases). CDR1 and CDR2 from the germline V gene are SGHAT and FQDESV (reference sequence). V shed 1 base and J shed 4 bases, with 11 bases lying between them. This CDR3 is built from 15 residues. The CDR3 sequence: CASSLVTDQYNEQFF. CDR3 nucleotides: TGTGCCAGCAGCTTAGTGACAGACCAATACAATGAGCAGTTCTTC.

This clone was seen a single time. The CDR3 reads CASSYSAGGSGNTIYF. CDR3 bases: TGTGCCAGCAGTTACTCGGCAGGGGGTTCTGGAAACACCATATATTTT. The chain carries TRBV6-5 and TRBJ1-3, with 7 nucleotides matching TRBD1. This CDR3 region has 16 residues. Germline trimming cut 0 bases from V and 1 base from J; bases unmatched to any gene: 3. Germline values: CDR1 MNHEY, CDR2 SVGAGI.

The CDR3 reads CASSLLAGYYEQYF. The CDR3 nucleotides are TGTGCCAGCAGTTTATTGGCAGGCTACTACGAGCAGTACTTC. The chain uses TRBV28 and TRBJ2-7; D unclear. Germline values: CDR1 MDHEN, CDR2 SYDVKM. The CDR3 runs 14 residues. The germline V and J ends were trimmed by 1 base and 3 bases, with 10 bases remaining between them.

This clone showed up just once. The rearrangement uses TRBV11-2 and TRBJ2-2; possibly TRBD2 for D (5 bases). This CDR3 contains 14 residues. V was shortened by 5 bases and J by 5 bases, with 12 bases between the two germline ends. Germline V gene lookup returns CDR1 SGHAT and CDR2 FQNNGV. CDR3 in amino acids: CASSDWTGTGELFF. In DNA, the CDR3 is TGTGCCAGCAGCGACTGGACTGGAACCGGGGAGCTGTTTTTT. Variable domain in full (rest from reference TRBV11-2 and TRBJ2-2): EAGVAQSPRYKIIEKRQSVAFWCNPISGHATLYWYQQILGQGPKLLIQFQNNGVVDDSQLPKDRFSAERLKGVDSTLKIQPAKLEDSAVYLCASSDWTGTGELFFGEGSRLTVL.